This TCR beta chain is drawn from a study of T cell repertoires in cytomegalovirus infection. Study context: As its CMV epitopes, the study selected recently identified HLA-C-restricted and well-studied HLA-B-restricted targets. Based on public TCR beta signatures, there were indications of CMV infection and of a matching HLA type.

General observations from the study: There were HLA-C-restricted CMV-specific TCR beta clonotypes dominating the ex vivo response.

Only a few counts were recorded for this clonotype. The antigen remains unidentified. A single record per CDR3 protein comes from TCRdb applying MiXCR to the reads. The sample includes about a million distinct CDR3 sequences, around 31% of them seen just once. Germline-derived CDR1 and CDR2 are MGHDK and SYGVNS. Trimming at V came to 4 bases and at J to 4 bases, leaving 6 bases not matched to a gene. The CDR3 length is 14 residues. Sequenced material: cultured CD8+ T cells from PBMCs, taken from culture after CMV antigen stimulation. This chain links TRBV25-1 with TRBJ2-5, with 7 bases matching TRBD2. The clonotype comes from a human donor in good health (CMV status not recorded). Some clones in this sample may be carry-over from other donors' samples. The DNA of the CDR3 is TGTGCCAGCAGTGTGGGAGGGATGGGAGAGACCCAGTACTTC. As protein: CASSVGGMGETQYF.